These 14 T cell receptor beta chains were sequenced from one sample in a study of blood T cells in healthy people across ages. A second 7 to 11 cycle PCR used barcoded and J-beta primers. TCRdb analysed the 5' RACE reads with MiXCR anew, one entry per CDR3 protein. The data show hundreds of thousands of distinct CDR3 sequences, around two fifths seen once. Sample: blood. Receptors originate from a man older than 75 in good health.

The chain combines TRBV6-2 or TRBV6-3 with TRBJ2-3; either TRBD1 or TRBD2 may fit D (5 bases each). This CDR3 comprises 17 residues. Germline CDR1 is MNHEY and CDR2 is SVGEGT. V was trimmed by 6 bases and J by 1 base, leaving 20 bases between them. DNA for the CDR3: TGTGCCAGCAGCTTACCGATCCGGGGCCTTCGCACAGATACGCAGTATTTT. It codes for CASSLPIRGLRTDTQYF.

This clonotype was recorded a few times. This sequence joins TRBV7-8 and TRBJ1-1; D perhaps matches TRBD1 (6 bases). The CDR3 contains 14 residues. The germline CDR1 and CDR2 sequences are SGHVS and FQNEAQ. With 4 bases removed from V and 6 bases from J, the gap between germline ends came to 15 bases. The CDR3: CASSYRGSGSEAFF. In DNA, the CDR3 is TGTGCCAGCAGCTATAGGGGGTCGGGTTCTGAAGCTTTCTTT.

The sample holds a few counts of this clonotype. V and J are TRBV20-1 and TRBJ1-4, with D tentatively TRBD1 (5 bases). Per germline, CDR1 DFQATT and CDR2 SNEGSKA (reference sequence). Deletions cut 5 bases from V and 6 bases from J, with 16 bases between. This CDR3 spans 14 amino acids. The chain's CDR3 is CSADQGFDDEKLFF. The CDR3 DNA sequence: TGCAGTGCTGACCAGGGTTTCGATGATGAAAAACTGTTTTTT.

V gene TRBV7-6 combines with J gene TRBJ2-1; TRBD2 matches 10 bases. CDR1 is SGHVS and CDR2 is FNYEAQ in the germline V gene. V dropped 4 bases and J dropped 7; count of bases not matched to a gene: 10. This CDR3 comprises 16 residues. The CDR3 bases are TGTGCCAGCAGCTCTATTACTAGCGGGACTTCAAATGAGCAGTTCTTC. Its translation: CASSSITSGTSNEQFF.

This clonotype was recorded a few times. The genes are TRBV27 and TRBJ2-5; 9 nucleotides agree with TRBD1. CDR3 length equals 17 residues. Germline values: CDR1 MNHEY, CDR2 SMNVEV (reference sequence). J lost 5 bases, V lost 6 bases, and 16 bases had no gene match. The CDR3 bases are TGTGCCAGCAGCCCCGACCCTCCTCAGGACAGGGGCGAGACCCAGTACTTC. It is translated as CASSPDPPQDRGETQYF.

The rearrangement uses TRBV5-5 and TRBJ2-1; a possible D gene is TRBD2 (5 bases). Trimming removed 0 bases from V and 9 bases from J, with 13 bases in between. The CDR3 has 14 residues. Germline CDR1 reads SGHKS; CDR2 reads YYEKEE (reference sequence). CDR3: CASSLVGSTGEQFF. CDR3 bases: TGTGCCAGCAGCTTGGTAGGGAGCACGGGTGAGCAGTTCTTC.

The chain carries TRBV6-2 or TRBV6-3 and TRBJ2-3; D uncertain. Trimming removed 2 bases from V and 1 base from J, with 19 bases in between. The CDR3 runs 18 residues. Germline-derived CDR1 and CDR2 are MNHEY and SVGEGT. CDR3 region: CASSYTLGNPLGTDTQYF. The CDR3 region has the DNA TGTGCCAGCAGTTACACGCTCGGAAACCCTCTAGGCACAGATACGCAGTATTTT.

V and J are TRBV24-1 and TRBJ2-5; D uncertain. The CDR3 is made up of 15 amino acids. From germline, CDR1 is KGHDR and CDR2 SFDVKD. The V and J ends lost 5 bases and 11 bases respectively, with 23 bases between them. CDR3 in amino acids: CATSVGGDGGNEQYF. The CDR3 coding sequence is TGTGCCACCAGTGTGGGTGGCGACGGCGGCAATGAGCAGTACTTC.

As regards this clonotype: This could be a read error, since a much larger clone is one nucleotide away. This chain links TRBV27 with TRBJ2-3; unclear D gene. Germline CDR1 reads MNHEY; CDR2 reads SMNVEV (reference sequence). The CDR3 is 13 amino acids. The CDR3 DNA reads TGTGTCAGCAGTTTAGGTGTGCCAGATACGCAGTATTTT. Residues: CVSSLGVPDTQYF.

In this sample, this clonotype turned up a few times. V usage is TRBV7-2 and J usage is TRBJ1-4; D gene ambiguous. The germline V and J ends were trimmed by 3 bases and 2 bases, with 10 bases remaining between them. CDR1 SGHTA and CDR2 FQGNSA come from the germline V gene. CDR3 length: 15 amino acids. The chain's CDR3 is CASSLSGVTNEKLFF. The DNA for the CDR3 is TGTGCCAGCAGCTTGAGTGGGGTTACTAATGAAAAACTGTTTTTT.

This clonotype was recorded a few times. The DNA of the CDR3 is TGTGCCACCAGTGATCCGAACGGGGGGACCCAGTACTTC. Its protein product is CATSDPNGGTQYF. The chain is built from TRBV24-1 and TRBJ2-7, with D perhaps TRBD2 (6 bases). The DNA end is a closer match to TRBJ2-5, so the J assignment may be wrong. Germline V CDR1 and CDR2: KGHDR, SFDVKD. This CDR3 is 13 amino acids long.

The chain carries TRBV29-1 and TRBJ1-6; no firm D call. V lost 5 bases and J 7 bases, leaving 12 bases between the germline ends. The germline CDR1 and CDR2 sequences are SQVTM and ANQGSEA. This CDR3 has 13 amino acids. CDR3 DNA sequence: TGCAGCGTTAGGCAGGCGGGAAATTCACCCCTCCACTTT. Encoded protein: CSVRQAGNSPLHF.

This clonotype was recorded a few times. The V and J genes are TRBV4-3 and TRBJ1-2; D might be TRBD1 (5 bases). CDR1 LGHNA and CDR2 YSLEER come from the germline V gene. V was pared by 0 bases and J by 4 bases, with 12 bases between. The CDR3 contains 15 residues. CDR3 coding DNA: TGCGCCAGCAGCCAAGATAAGAGGGGAGGCTATGGCTACACCTTC. Encoded protein: CASSQDKRGGYGYTF.

This clonotype was seen a handful of times. The chain uses TRBV20-1 and TRBJ1-2; D possibly corresponds to TRBD1 (6 bases). Trimming took 4 bases from V and 4 from J, leaving 16 bases between them. Germline CDR1 DFQATT, CDR2 SNEGSKA (reference sequence). The CDR3 runs 14 residues. As DNA, the CDR3 is TGCAGTGCTATCCGTGGACAGACAGGCTATGGCTACACCTTC. This encodes CSAIRGQTGYGYTF.